The 20 T cell receptor beta chains below were found in one sample sequenced in a study of beta chain features in type 1 diabetes. Study outcomes and limitations: Among all four CD4+ subsets, Type 1 diabetes patients had TCRB CDR3s that were moderately but significantly shorter.

Their antigens remain unidentified. What was sequenced were expressed TCRB transcripts, since all of the isolated RNA had been reverse transcribed. Using immunoSEQ multiplex PCR, the repertoire was profiled, and TCRdb retains in-frame clones only, with some absent. The top ten hold 0.02% to 0.025% of the sample, which has roughly 700,000 clones, 10% to 15% seen once. Material: naive CD4+ T cells from blood. Source of these receptors: a man between 18 and 29 years old with type 1 diabetes.

The table lists this clone with a few counts. The chain uses TRBV28 and TRBJ2-7; D may be TRBD1 (5 bases). The V end lost 7 bases, the J end lost 2 bases, and 12 bases lay between the germline ends. This CDR3 spans 13 amino acids. The V gene's germline CDR1 is MDHEN and CDR2 SYDVKM. The CDR3 region has the DNA TGTGCCAGCACCTTAGACAGTGCCTACGAGCAGTACTTC. This translates into CASTLDSAYEQYF. Variable domain in full (rest from reference TRBV28 and TRBJ2-7): DVKVTQSSRYLVKRTGEKVFLECVQDMDHENMFWYRQDPGLGLRLIYFSYDVKMKEKGDIPEGYSVSREKKERFSLILESASTNQTSMYLCASTLDSAYEQYFGPGTRLTVT.

The rearrangement joins TRBV7-9 to TRBJ2-7, with TRBD2 matching over 7 bases. The CDR3 sequence is 12 residues long. Germline V gene data show CDR1 as SEHNR and CDR2 as FQNEAQ (reference sequence). V lost 5 bases, J lost 4 bases, and 2 bases stayed unmatched. Here the CDR3 DNA reads TGTGCCAGCAGCCGGGGGGAATACGAGCAGTACTTC. This gives the protein CASSRGEYEQYF.

In this sample, this clone turned up a few times. The J gene is TRBJ2-3, the V gene TRBV2; the D gene is possibly TRBD2 (5 bases). The germline gives CDR1 SNHLY, CDR2 FYNNEI. The ends were cut back, 3 bases at V and 3 bases at J, with 10 bases in the middle. The CDR3 is made up of 14 amino acids. This chain's CDR3 is CASSERTFTDTQYF. DNA for the CDR3: TGTGCCAGCAGTGAGCGGACTTTTACAGATACGCAGTATTTT. The entire variable domain, with the rest obtained from reference TRBV2 and TRBJ2-3, is as follows: EPEVTQTPSHQVTQMGQEVILRCVPISNHLYFYWYRQILGQKVEFLVSFYNNEISEKSEIFDDQFSVERPDGSNFTLKIRSTKLEDSAMYFCASSERTFTDTQYFGPGTRLTVL.

This clone was picked up a small number of times. The chain joins TRBV30 to TRBJ2-3, with 7 nucleotides matching TRBD2. The CDR3 runs 15 residues. With V trimmed by 5 bases and J by 6 bases, 14 bases remained unmatched. Germline CDR1 and CDR2: GTSNPN and SVGIG (reference sequence). CDR3 nucleotides: TGTGCCTGGCGCCGGGGGGTAGCATTAGACGATACGCAGTATTTT. Residues: CAWRRGVALDDTQYF. Filled out from reference TRBV30 and TRBJ2-3, the complete variable domain reads SQTIHQWPATLVQPVGSPLSLECTVEGTSNPNLYWYRQAAGRGLQLLFYSVGIGQISSEVPQNLSASRPQDRQFILSSKKLLLSDSGFYLCAWRRGVALDDTQYFGPGTRLTVL.

The chain has TRBV2 and TRBJ1-2; no clear D. The germline CDR1 and CDR2 sequences are SNHLY and FYNNEI. The V end lost 3 bases, the J end lost 4 bases, and 9 bases lay between the germline ends. The CDR3 spans 13 residues. The CDR3 DNA reads TGTGCCAGCAGTGATCAGGCGCCCTATGGCTACACCTTC. The encoded protein is CASSDQAPYGYTF.

The chain joins TRBV9 to TRBJ2-4; 7 bases agree with TRBD1. Trimming at V came to 4 bases and at J to 0 bases, leaving 7 bases not matched to a gene. The CDR3 has 16 amino acids. The germline V gene has CDR1 SGDLS and CDR2 YYNGEE. Here the CDR3 DNA reads TGTGCCAGCAGCACCCGACAGGGAATAGCCAAAAACATTCAGTACTTC. As protein: CASSTRQGIAKNIQYF.

This clone was seen more than once but under ten times. The chain recombines TRBV5-4 with TRBJ2-3, with D perhaps assigned TRBD1 or TRBD2 (6 bases each). CDR1 and CDR2 (germline): SGHNT, YYREEE (reference sequence). CDR3 size: 16 residues. Trimming took off 4 bases at V and 2 bases at J, with 17 bases between the two ends. The CDR3 DNA is TGTGCCAGCAGCGCAGCTCGGGGGCTCGACACAGATACGCAGTATTTT. Its translation is CASSAARGLDTDTQYF.

The rearrangement uses TRBV7-6 and TRBJ2-1; TRBD1 or TRBD2 may be the D gene (5 bases each). CDR3 length: 13 amino acids. Germline V gene lookup returns CDR1 SGHVS and CDR2 FNYEAQ. Trimming took off 2 bases at V and 7 bases at J, with 9 bases between the two ends. The DNA for the CDR3 is TGTGCCAGCAGCTTATCGGGGCTTAATGAGCAGTTCTTC. It yields the protein CASSLSGLNEQFF.

This chain connects TRBV5-1 to TRBJ1-5; D remains ambiguous. V was cut by 0 bases and J by 5 bases, with 9 bases left in between. Germline CDR1 reads SGHRS; CDR2 reads YFSETQ. The CDR3 sequence is 14 residues long. CDR3 DNA: TGCGCCAGCAGCTTGGGGCCAGCGGATCAGCCCCAGCATTTT. Translated, it gives CASSLGPADQPQHF.

The V and J genes are TRBV30 and TRBJ1-6; D ambiguous. Trimming removed 4 bases at V and 7 bases at J, with 14 bases between. The CDR3 sequence is 14 residues long. Germline V CDR1 and CDR2: GTSNPN, SVGIG (reference sequence). CDR3 protein: CAWNSQGRNSPLHF. In DNA, the CDR3 is TGTGCCTGGAATAGCCAAGGGAGGAATTCACCCCTCCACTTT.

The genes are TRBV4-2 and TRBJ2-4; D may be TRBD1 (5 bases). V was trimmed by 3 bases and J by 0 bases, leaving 15 bases between them. Germline V gene data show CDR1 as LGHNA and CDR2 as YNFKEQ. This CDR3 is 17 amino acids long. DNA of the CDR3: TGTGCCAGCAGCCATCCGTTAGGGGCCTTAGCCAAAAACATTCAGTACTTC. Translated: CASSHPLGALAKNIQYF.

This clone showed up just a few times. This chain links TRBV19 with TRBJ1-5; D might be TRBD1 (5 bases). There are 13 residues in the CDR3. CDR1 LNHDA and CDR2 SQIVND come from the germline V gene (reference sequence). V lost 6 bases and J lost 3, with 9 bases in between. The CDR3 region has the DNA TGTGCCAGTAGCGAGACAGTCAATCAGCCCCAGCATTTT. Translated, it gives CASSETVNQPQHF.

The chain couples TRBV4-1 to TRBJ2-7; D is unclear. Looked up from germline, CDR1 is MGHRA and CDR2 is YSYEKL. The CDR3 has 15 residues. The V end was cut by 0 bases, the J end by 2 bases, with 11 bases between. CDR3 nucleotide sequence: TGCGCCAGCAGCCAAGATCAGACCGCGGCCTACGAGCAGTACTTC. It translates to CASSQDQTAAYEQYF.

This chain connects TRBV10-3 to TRBJ2-3; 14 bases fit TRBD2. The CDR3 has 17 residues. Trimming removed 4 bases from V and 2 bases from J; junction bases left unmatched: 5. Germline V gene data show CDR1 as ENHRY and CDR2 as SYGVKD. The CDR3 DNA follows: TGTGCCATCAGTGGGGGACTAGCGGGGGCGTCCACAGATACGCAGTATTTT. Translating gives CAISGGLAGASTDTQYF.

This clone was counted only a few times. The chain has TRBV28 and TRBJ1-1, with 8 positions matching TRBD1. The germline gives CDR1 MDHEN, CDR2 SYDVKM. The CDR3 covers 15 residues. V lost 5 bases, J lost 3 bases, and 8 bases stayed unmatched. The CDR3 loop is CASSPSTGAYTEAFF. Here the CDR3 DNA reads TGTGCCAGCAGTCCTTCGACAGGGGCTTACACTGAAGCTTTCTTT.

A word on this clone: A read error may account for a junction end that differs from germline. This chain joins TRBV7-9 and TRBJ1-6, with 7 bases that match TRBD1. In germline, CDR1 is SEHNR, CDR2 FQNEAQ (reference sequence). CDR3 length: 19 residues. The chain's CDR3 is CASSSDRAVYDDYHSPLHF. The CDR3 region has the DNA TGTGCCAGCAGTTCTGACAGGGCCGTCTATGACGACTATCATTCACCCCTCCACTTT.

Comments on this clone: A read error is possible here, since a much larger clone lies one base away. The chain links TRBV10-3 to TRBJ2-3; D remains unclear. From germline, CDR1 is ENHRY and CDR2 SYGVKD. The CDR3 has 12 amino acids. V was clipped by 10 bases and J by 0 bases, with 8 bases between them. The CDR3 sequence is CASSVSTDTQYF. DNA of the CDR3: TGTGCCAGCAGCGTTAGCACAGATACGCAGTATTTT.

CDR3 in amino acids: CAWKGDYSNQPQHF. CDR3 DNA sequence: TGTGCCTGGAAAGGGGATTATAGCAATCAGCCCCAGCATTTT. The chain uses TRBV30 and TRBJ1-5, with D perhaps TRBD1 (5 bases). Germline CDR1 and CDR2: GTSNPN and SVGIG (reference sequence). The V end was cut by 4 bases, the J end by 0 bases, with 10 bases between. This CDR3 has 14 residues.

Only a few counts were recorded for this clone. The CDR3 protein is CASSFGRGNQPQHF. The CDR3 nucleotides read TGTGCCAGTAGTTTCGGACGGGGCAATCAGCCCCAGCATTTT. V is TRBV19 and J is TRBJ1-5; D gene unclear. V lost 5 bases and J lost 2, with 10 bases in between. The CDR3 is made up of 14 amino acids. The germline CDR1 and CDR2 sequences are LNHDA and SQIVND (reference sequence).

This clone came up a few times. This chain joins TRBV9 and TRBJ1-2; TRBD1 is a possible D gene (5 bases). Germline-derived CDR1 and CDR2 are SGDLS and YYNGEE. V lost 3 bases and J lost 9, with 12 bases in between. The CDR3 is made up of 12 amino acids. For the CDR3, the DNA is TGTGCCAGCAGCGCCCTGGGGGAGAGCTACACCTTC. This sequence encodes CASSALGESYTF.